A single sample is the source of the 17 T cell receptor beta chains below, sequenced in a study of blood T cells in healthy people across ages. Combining a sample-barcoded 5' primer with a J-beta primer mix, a second PCR ran for roughly 7 to 12 cycles. TCRdb used MiXCR to reprocess the 5' RACE reads, holding one entry per CDR3 protein. The sample yields around 870,000 distinct CDR3 sequences, more than 25% seen once. Material: blood. The receptors stem from a woman aged 80 or over in good health.

Regarding this clonotype: A much larger clone is a single base away; this may be a read error. V is TRBV6-1 and J is TRBJ2-7, with D perhaps matching TRBD1 (5 bases). The CDR3 consists of 13 residues. CDR1 and CDR2 (germline): MNHNS, SASEGT. V lost 11 bases and J 10 bases, leaving 24 bases between the germline ends. The CDR3 spells CACTAGAKEAQYF. The CDR3 nucleotides read TGTGCCTGCACAGCTGGGGCGAAAGAGGCCCAGTACTTC.

A remark on this clonotype: A much larger clone lies a single base off, so this may be a read error. The chain is built from TRBV18 and TRBJ2-5, with 11 bases matching TRBD2. Germline V gene lookup returns CDR1 KGHSH and CDR2 LQKENI. This CDR3 has 17 amino acids. V was pared by 2 bases and J by 0 bases, with 5 bases of the junction left unmatched. The CDR3 loop is CASSPSPTSGNQETQYF. In DNA form, the CDR3 reads TGTGCCAGCTCACCAAGTCCGACTAGCGGGAACCAAGAGACCCAGTACTTC.

A few counts support this clonotype. The J gene is TRBJ2-1, the V gene TRBV14; TRBD1 is a possible D gene (6 bases). V was clipped by 5 bases and J by 6 bases, with 14 bases between them. CDR1 and CDR2 (germline): SGHDN, FVKESK. This CDR3 comprises 14 residues. CDR3 amino acids: CASSLTRGSNEQFF. The CDR3 nucleotides are TGTGCCAGCAGCTTAACCAGGGGCAGCAATGAGCAGTTCTTC.

This clonotype was seen a handful of times. This chain uses TRBV11-2 with TRBJ1-1; D is unclear. The CDR3 covers 11 residues. CDR1 is SGHAT, CDR2 FQNNGV, per germline. V dropped 3 bases and J dropped 8 bases, with 7 bases sitting between them. The CDR3 nucleotides read TGTGCCAGCAGCTTCTTCGCCGAAGCTTTCTTT. Amino acid sequence: CASSFFAEAFF.

This chain joins TRBV11-2 and TRBJ1-2; D is unclear. From germline, CDR1 is SGHAT and CDR2 FQNNGV. V was clipped by 5 bases and J by 4 bases, with 17 bases between them. This CDR3 has 15 amino acids. CDR3 sequence: CASSPVRKGPYGYTF. CDR3 bases: TGTGCCAGCAGCCCTGTGAGAAAGGGTCCCTATGGCTACACCTTC.

Many counts were recorded for this clonotype. V gene TRBV12-3 or TRBV12-4 combines with J gene TRBJ2-7; maybe TRBD1 (6 bases). The CDR3 totals 14 residues. V lost 6 bases, J lost 4 bases, and 16 bases lay in between. CDR3 coding DNA: TGTGCCAGCAGCCCAGGACAGACCCTATACGAGCAGTACTTC. Residues: CASSPGQTLYEQYF.

The chain couples TRBV5-1 to TRBJ2-1; 8 bases map to TRBD2. After removal of 4 bases from V and 4 bases from J, the junction contained 19 bases not matched to a gene. The length of the CDR3 is 19 residues. Germline V gene lookup returns CDR1 SGHRS and CDR2 YFSETQ. In DNA form, the CDR3 reads TGCGCCAGCAGCCCAGTCTTAACGGGGCCGGGACTAGGGTACAATGAGCAGTTCTTC. This translates into CASSPVLTGPGLGYNEQFF.

This chain joins TRBV3-1 and TRBJ1-1; the D gene is possibly TRBD1 (6 bases). The CDR3 extends over 17 amino acids. Per germline, CDR1 LGHDT and CDR2 YNNKEL (reference sequence). Trimming left V 4 bases short and J 3 bases short, with 21 bases between. The CDR3 nucleotides are TGTGCCAGCAGCCTCCGCAAGGGGGGGGGCATTTACACTGAAGCTTTCTTT. It codes for CASSLRKGGGIYTEAFF. The whole variable domain, filled in from reference TRBV3-1 and TRBJ1-1, reads DTAVSQTPKYLVTQMGNDKSIKCEQNLGHDTMYWYKQDSKKFLKIMFSYNNKELIINETVPNRFSPKSPDKAHLNLHINSLELGDSAVYFCASSLRKGGGIYTEAFFGQGTRLTVV.

Notes on this clonotype: This may arise from a read error, as a much more abundant clone is one base away. The chain joins TRBV3-1 to TRBJ2-7; 8 bases are shared with TRBD1. The J call may be incorrect, as the DNA end agrees better with TRBJ2-5. The CDR3 is made up of 14 amino acids. Per the germline V gene, CDR1 is LGHDT and CDR2 is YNNKEL (reference sequence). The CDR3 DNA is TGTGCCAGCAGCCAATGGACAGGGAAAGAGACCCAGTACTTC. It yields the protein CASSQWTGKETQYF.

The sample holds many counts of this clonotype. The V and J genes are TRBV9 and TRBJ2-3, with D possibly matching TRBD2 (6 bases). V dropped 2 bases and J dropped 3 bases, with 13 bases sitting between them. The CDR3 is made up of 15 amino acids. Germline CDR1 SGDLS, CDR2 YYNGEE. DNA for the CDR3: TGTGCCAGCAGCGTGCCGCGGGACTTTACAGATACGCAGTATTTT. It codes for CASSVPRDFTDTQYF.

Turning to this clonotype: This sequence may be a read error, since a much larger clone differs from it by one base. The chain is built from TRBV20-1 and TRBJ2-2; TRBD2 agrees at 7 bases. The CDR3 loop spans 14 amino acids. CDR1 is DFQATT, CDR2 SNEGSKA, per germline (reference sequence). With V trimmed by 7 bases and J by 7 bases, 12 bases remained unmatched. As DNA, the CDR3 is TGCAGTGTCAAAACCGGGGGGATTCGCGGGGAGCTGTTTTTT. This translates into CSVKTGGIRGELFF.

There are a few counts of this clonotype. The rearrangement uses TRBV5-6 and TRBJ2-1, with D perhaps TRBD1 (5 bases). The CDR3 runs to 15 residues. V lost 4 bases and J lost 13, with 24 bases in between. From germline, CDR1 is SGHDT and CDR2 YYEEEE. CDR3 protein: CASSPRQLLQETQFF. CDR3 DNA: TGTGCCAGCAGCCCCCGACAGCTACTCCAAGAGACCCAGTTCTTC.

This chain joins TRBV12-3 or TRBV12-4 and TRBJ1-1; TRBD1 matches at 11 bases. The CDR3 spans 15 residues. V lost 4 bases to trimming and J lost 1 base; unmatched junction nucleotides: 2. CDR3 loop: CASSSGTGGNTEAFF. DNA for the CDR3: TGTGCCAGCAGTTCCGGGACAGGGGGGAACACTGAAGCTTTCTTT.

This clonotype came up many times. V gene TRBV12-3 or TRBV12-4 combines with J gene TRBJ2-7; no clear D. Trimming took off 4 bases at V and 4 bases at J, with 11 bases between the two ends. This CDR3 has 13 residues. The DNA for the CDR3 is TGTGCCAGCAGTTCCGTCAAGGGATACGAGCAGTACTTC. It codes for CASSSVKGYEQYF.

This clonotype was observed a few times. For the CDR3, the DNA is TGTGCCAGCAGCCCAGGGGGACAGGCAGGGTACCAGCATTTT. This encodes CASSPGGQAGYQHF. The rearrangement uses TRBV7-2 and TRBJ1-5, with 8 bases that match TRBD1. CDR1 and CDR2 (germline): SGHTA, FQGNSA. The CDR3 runs to 14 residues. V lost 5 bases and J lost 12; bases outside the gene matches: 12.

This clonotype was recorded at least ten times. The chain uses TRBV7-8 and TRBJ2-1; 7 bases line up with TRBD2. V was pared by 5 bases and J by 4 bases, with 8 bases of the junction left unmatched. This CDR3 is 15 amino acids long. Germline values: CDR1 SGHVS, CDR2 FQNEAQ. CDR3 amino acids: CASSTERGRYNEQFF. The CDR3, as DNA: TGTGCCAGCAGCACAGAGCGGGGAAGGTACAATGAGCAGTTCTTC.

This clonotype was recorded at least ten times. CDR3 loop: CASSLGAGGLGNEQFF. The CDR3 DNA reads TGTGCCAGCAGTTTAGGCGCAGGGGGCTTGGGTAATGAGCAGTTCTTC. This chain uses TRBV27 with TRBJ2-1, with TRBD1 matching 8 bases. CDR1 is MNHEY, CDR2 SMNVEV, per germline (reference sequence). J was trimmed by 7 bases and V by 2 bases; bases with no gene match: 10. This CDR3 comprises 16 residues.